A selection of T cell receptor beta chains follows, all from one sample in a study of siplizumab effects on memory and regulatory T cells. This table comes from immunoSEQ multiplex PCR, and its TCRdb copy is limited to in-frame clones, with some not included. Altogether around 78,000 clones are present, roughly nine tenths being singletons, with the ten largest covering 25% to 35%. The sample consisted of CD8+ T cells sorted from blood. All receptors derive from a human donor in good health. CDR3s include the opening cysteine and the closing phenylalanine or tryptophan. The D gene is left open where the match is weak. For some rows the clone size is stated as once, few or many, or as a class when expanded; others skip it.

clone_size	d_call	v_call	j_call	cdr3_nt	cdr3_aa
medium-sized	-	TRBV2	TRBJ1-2	TGTGCCAGCATGAGAGACCCTACTAACTATGGCTACACCTTC	CASMRDPTNYGYTF
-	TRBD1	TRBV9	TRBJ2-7	TGTGCCAGCAGCCCCGGCGGGACAGGGGTTGCCGAGCAGTACTTC	CASSPGGTGVAEQYF
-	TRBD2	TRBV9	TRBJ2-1	TGTGCCAGCAGCGTGGTAGCGGGAGGGAAGAATGAGCAGTTCTTC	CASSVVAGGKNEQFF
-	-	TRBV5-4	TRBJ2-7	TGTGCCAGCAGCTTGGTTCCGGGTTCTTATCGGGACGAGCAGTACTTC	CASSLVPGSYRDEQYF
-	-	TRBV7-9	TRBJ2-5	TGTGCCAGCAGCCTGATACAGGAGACCCAGTACTTC	CASSLIQETQYF
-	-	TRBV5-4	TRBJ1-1	TGTGCCAGCAGCTCGTTGGGGGACACTGAAGCTTTCTTT	CASSSLGDTEAFF
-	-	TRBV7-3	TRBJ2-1	TGTGCCAGCAGCTTAAGTTCCCCGCAGGGCTCCTACAATGAGCAGTTCTTC	CASSLSSPQGSYNEQFF
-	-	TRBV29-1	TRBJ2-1	TGCAGCGTGTCATGGGTAGGAAGCGATGAGCAGTTCTTC	CSVSWVGSDEQFF
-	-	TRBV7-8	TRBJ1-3	TGTGCCAGCAGCCCCCCTGGTTCTGGAAACACCATATATTTT	CASSPPGSGNTIYF
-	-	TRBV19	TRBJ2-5	TGTGCCAGTAGTATGACTCAAGAGACCCAGTACTTC	CASSMTQETQYF
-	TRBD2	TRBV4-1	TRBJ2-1	TGCGCCAGCAGCCTGGGACTAGCGGGAGCCTCTGAGCAGTTCTTC	CASSLGLAGASEQFF
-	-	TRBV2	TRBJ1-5	TGTGCCAGCAATCCTGCTTTCAATCAGCCCCAGCATTTT	CASNPAFNQPQHF
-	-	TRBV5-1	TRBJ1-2	TGCGCCAGCGCCCCAGGGAGAGGGCCCTATGGCTACACCTTC	CASAPGRGPYGYTF
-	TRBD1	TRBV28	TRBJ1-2	TGTGCCAGCAGTTCCCAGGGGGCGGACTATGGCTACACCTTC	CASSSQGADYGYTF
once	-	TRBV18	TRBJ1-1	TGTGCCAGCCGGGTGGAGAACACTGAAGCTTTCTTT	CASRVENTEAFF
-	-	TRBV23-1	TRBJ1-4	TGCGCCAGCGGGGTAGGGGAGTCTGCAACTAATGAAAAACTGTTTTTT	CASGVGESATNEKLFF
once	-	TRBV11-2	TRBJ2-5	TGTGCCAGCAGCCTAATAGCGGTCCTGGGGGAGACCCAGTACTTC	CASSLIAVLGETQYF
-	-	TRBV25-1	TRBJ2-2	TGTGCCAGCAGTGTCACAGGGAACACCGGGGAGCTGTTTTTT	CASSVTGNTGELFF
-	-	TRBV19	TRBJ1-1	TGTGCCAGTATGCACACTGAAGCTTTCTTT	CASMHTEAFF
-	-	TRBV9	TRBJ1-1	TGTGCCAGCAGCGTAGGTGGTGTTTTGAACACTGAAGCTTTCTTT	CASSVGGVLNTEAFF
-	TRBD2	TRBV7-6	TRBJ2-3	TGTGCCAGCAGCATTGCTAGCGGGAGGGCCTCAGATACGCAGTATTTT	CASSIASGRASDTQYF
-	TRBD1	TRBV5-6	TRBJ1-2	TGTGCCAGCAGCTTGAAGGTCAGGGGGTGGTATGGCTACACCTTC	CASSLKVRGWYGYTF
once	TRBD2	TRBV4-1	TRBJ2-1	TGCGCCAGCAGCCACCTGGAGCGGGGGGGCACCTACAATGAGCAGTTCTTC	CASSHLERGGTYNEQFF
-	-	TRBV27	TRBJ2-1	TGTGCCAGCAGTTTACTAGAAGGGAATGAGCAGTTCTTC	CASSLLEGNEQFF
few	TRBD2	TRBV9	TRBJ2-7	TGTGCCAGCAGCGTAGCTGTAGCGGGATACTACGAGCAGTACTTC	CASSVAVAGYYEQYF
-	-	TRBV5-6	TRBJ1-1	TGTGCCAGCAGCCCCGTAAACGCACAGGATATTTCTTTCTTT	CASSPVNAQDISFF
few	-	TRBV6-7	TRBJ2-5	TGTGCCAGCAGTTACTCGATGGTTCAGGGGTGGGAGACCCAGTACTTC	CASSYSMVQGWETQYF
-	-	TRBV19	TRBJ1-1	TGTGCCAGTAGGTTTGGGGGCGCGGGATTCACTGAAGCTTTCTTT	CASRFGGAGFTEAFF
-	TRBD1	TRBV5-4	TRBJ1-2	TGTGCCAGCAGCCAACTCGCAGGGGGCCTCGGGTATGGCTACACCTTC	CASSQLAGGLGYGYTF
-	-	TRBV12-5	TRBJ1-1	TGTGCTAGTGGATACGGACATCTTTCTGAAGCTTTCTTT	CASGYGHLSEAFF
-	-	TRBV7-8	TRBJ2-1	TGTGCCAGCAGCTTTCCCTTGACGGGATCCTACAATGAGCAGTTCTTC	CASSFPLTGSYNEQFF